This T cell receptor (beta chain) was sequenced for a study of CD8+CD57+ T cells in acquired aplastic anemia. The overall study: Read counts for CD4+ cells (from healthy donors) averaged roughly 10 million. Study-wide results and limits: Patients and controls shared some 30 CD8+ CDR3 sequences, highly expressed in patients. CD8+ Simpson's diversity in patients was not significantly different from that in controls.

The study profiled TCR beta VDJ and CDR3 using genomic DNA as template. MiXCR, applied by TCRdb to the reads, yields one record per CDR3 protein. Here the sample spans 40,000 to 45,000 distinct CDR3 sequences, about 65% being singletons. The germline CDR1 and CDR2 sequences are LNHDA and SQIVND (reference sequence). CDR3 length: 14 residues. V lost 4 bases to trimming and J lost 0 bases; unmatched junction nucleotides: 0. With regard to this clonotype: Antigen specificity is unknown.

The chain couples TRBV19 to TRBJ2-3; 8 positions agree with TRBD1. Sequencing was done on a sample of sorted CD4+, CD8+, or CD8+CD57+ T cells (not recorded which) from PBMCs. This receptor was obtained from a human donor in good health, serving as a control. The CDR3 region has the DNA TGTGCCAGTAGTAACAGGGGGAGCACAGATACGCAGTATTTT. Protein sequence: CASSNRGSTDTQYF.